This entry lists 17 T cell receptor beta chains sequenced from one sample in a study of cytomegalovirus exposure and HLA in healthy donors. A multiplex PCR was run with 60 Vbeta primers and 13 Jbeta primers. The method was immunoSEQ multiplex PCR; TCRdb's version includes in-frame clones alone and lacks a portion of them. The top ten hold around 2.1% of the sample, which has 150,000 to 200,000 clones, 75% to 85% seen once. The specimen sequenced was PBMCs. These receptors were obtained from a woman in her late teens or twenties in good health and CMV-seropositive.

This rearrangement joins TRBV5-6 to TRBJ1-1; TRBD1 matches 7 bases. Germline-derived CDR1 and CDR2 are SGHDT and YYEEEE. Trimming cost V 4 bases and J 5 bases; bases outside gene matches: 11. The CDR3 has 15 amino acids. As DNA, the CDR3 is TGTGCCAGCAGCCAGCCTCAGGGACAGTCAACTGAAGCTTTCTTT. Its translation: CASSQPQGQSTEAFF.

The chain couples TRBV5-4 to TRBJ2-7; D might be TRBD1 (6 bases). Per the germline V gene, CDR1 is SGHNT and CDR2 is YYREEE (reference sequence). This CDR3 comprises 16 residues. The germline V and J ends were trimmed by 1 base and 6 bases, with 20 bases remaining between them. For the CDR3, the DNA is TGTGCCAGCAGCTTGTTTCGGGCAGGGGATGTTGGCGAGCAGTACTTC. This codes for CASSLFRAGDVGEQYF.

This chain joins TRBV19 and TRBJ1-2; maybe TRBD1 (6 bases). Germline V gene lookup returns CDR1 LNHDA and CDR2 SQIVND (reference sequence). The germline V and J ends were trimmed by 3 bases and 4 bases, with 12 bases remaining between them. This CDR3 has 14 amino acids. CDR3 sequence reads: CASSINREGYGYTF. The CDR3 DNA is TGTGCCAGTAGTATCAACAGGGAAGGCTATGGCTACACCTTC.

The chain uses TRBV10-1 and TRBJ1-5; D gene uncertain. The CDR3 contains 11 residues. Trimming removed 3 bases from V and 7 bases from J, with 4 bases in between. CDR1 WNHNN and CDR2 SYGVQD come from the germline V gene (reference sequence). The CDR3 is CASSDSQPQHF. CDR3 coding DNA: TGCGCCAGCAGTGATAGCCAGCCCCAGCATTTT.

The chain combines TRBV4-2 with TRBJ2-3, with a tentative D call TRBD2 (6 bases). The CDR3 sequence is 18 residues long. Trimming left V 2 bases short and J 3 bases short, with 21 bases between. Germline values: CDR1 LGHNA, CDR2 YNFKEQ. The CDR3 loop is CASSQKTRGPEGTDTQYF. In nucleotides, the CDR3 is TGTGCCAGCAGCCAAAAGACCCGGGGCCCGGAGGGAACAGATACGCAGTATTTT.

The V gene is TRBV4-1, the J gene TRBJ1-6; a weak D match, TRBD1 (6 bases). The CDR3 extends over 15 amino acids. V dropped 5 bases and J dropped 8 bases, with 16 bases sitting between them. The germline V gene encodes CDR1 MGHRA and CDR2 YSYEKL. The CDR3 loop reads CASSRGWQEDSPLHF. The CDR3 DNA sequence: TGCGCCAGCAGCAGGGGGTGGCAAGAGGATTCACCCCTCCACTTT.

On this clone itself: The junction departs from germline at one end; a sequencing error may be responsible. The rearrangement uses TRBV7-9 and TRBJ1-3; 7 nucleotides match TRBD1. Germline lookup yields CDR1 SEHNR and CDR2 FQNEAQ (reference sequence). The length of the CDR3 is 16 residues. The CDR3 loop reads CSSSFVQGFSGNTIYF. In DNA, the CDR3 is TGTTCCAGCAGCTTCGTACAGGGGTTCTCTGGAAACACCATATATTTT.

The rearrangement uses TRBV12-5 and TRBJ2-1; D is ambiguous. Per the germline V gene, CDR1 is LGHNT and CDR2 is FRNRAP. V was pared by 0 bases and J by 3 bases, with 9 bases between. The length of the CDR3 is 15 residues. CDR3 region: CASGLVLDNYNEQFF. CDR3 nucleotide sequence: TGTGCTAGTGGTTTGGTACTTGACAACTACAATGAGCAGTTCTTC.

V gene TRBV2 combines with J gene TRBJ1-2; 8 bases match TRBD1. In germline, CDR1 is SNHLY, CDR2 FYNNEI. This CDR3 has 14 amino acids. The junction had 6 bases not matched to a gene; V was cut back by 3 bases and J by 6 bases. CDR3 protein: CASSDWDRSHGYTF. In nucleotides, the CDR3 is TGTGCCAGCAGTGATTGGGACAGGTCCCATGGCTACACCTTC.

This clone has a handful of counts. The chain has TRBV5-4 and TRBJ2-1, with D perhaps TRBD1 (6 bases). The CDR3 loop spans 19 amino acids. CDR1 is SGHNT and CDR2 is YYREEE in the germline V gene (reference sequence). V was clipped by 3 bases and J by 4 bases, with 26 bases between them. The CDR3 nucleotides read TGTGCCAGCAGCTCGGATGCGCCGCATCGGGACACCCTATACAATGAGCAGTTCTTC. It specifies CASSSDAPHRDTLYNEQFF.

The chain is built from TRBV5-1 and TRBJ1-2; D unclear. This CDR3 is 13 amino acids long. Germline values: CDR1 SGHRS, CDR2 YFSETQ. Between the trimmed V and J ends, which lost 1 base and 4 bases, there was a span of 8 bases. CDR3 sequence: CASSLSGAYGYTF. The CDR3, as DNA: TGCGCCAGCAGCTTGAGCGGAGCCTATGGCTACACCTTC.

The V and J genes are TRBV6-4 and TRBJ2-3; the match to TRBD2 covers 9 bases. CDR1 MRHNA and CDR2 SNTAGT come from the germline V gene. The CDR3 contains 16 residues. J was trimmed by 5 bases and V by 3 bases; bases with no gene match: 9. The CDR3: CASSEEAGGGGDTQYF. CDR3 DNA sequence: TGTGCCAGCAGTGAAGAAGCGGGGGGCGGGGGAGATACGCAGTATTTT.

The rearrangement links TRBV19 to TRBJ1-2; 9 bases align to TRBD1. From germline, CDR1 is LNHDA and CDR2 SQIVND (reference sequence). This CDR3 contains 16 residues. V was pared by 11 bases and J by 2 bases, with 15 bases of the junction left unmatched. CDR3 protein: CASTEGTGWSNYGYTF. The CDR3 DNA sequence: TGTGCCTCAACCGAGGGGACAGGGTGGTCCAACTATGGCTACACCTTC. The whole variable domain, remainder taken from reference TRBV19 and TRBJ1-2, is DGGITQSPKYLFRKEGQNVTLSCEQNLNHDAMYWYRQDPGQGLRLIYYSQIVNDFQKGDIAEGYSVSREKKESFPLTVTSAQKNPTAFYLCASTEGTGWSNYGYTFGSGTRLTVV.

This clone was recorded a few times. V is TRBV13 and J is TRBJ2-1, with TRBD2 as a possible D gene (5 bases). The CDR3 is 15 amino acids. Germline V gene sequence: CDR1 PRHDT, CDR2 FYEKMQ (reference sequence). V lost 6 bases and J 0 bases, leaving 12 bases between the germline ends. In DNA, the CDR3 is TGTGCCAGCAGTCCATTCGGGATCTCCTACAATGAGCAGTTCTTC. Protein: CASSPFGISYNEQFF.

This chain links TRBV4-2 with TRBJ2-5; 7 positions match TRBD1. V lost 6 bases, J lost 3 bases, and 4 bases stayed unmatched. This CDR3 is built from 13 residues. CDR1 is LGHNA, CDR2 YNFKEQ, per germline. CDR3 nucleotide sequence: TGTGCCAGCAGTGATCAGGGGGAAGAGACCCAGTACTTC. Protein product: CASSDQGEETQYF.

This sequence joins TRBV10-3 and TRBJ1-1; 9 bases agree with TRBD1. Germline lookup yields CDR1 ENHRY and CDR2 SYGVKD. V shed 10 bases, J shed 0 bases, and the junction held 6 bases outside the gene matches. The CDR3 loop spans 14 amino acids. This chain's CDR3 is CATWTGAMNTEAFF. Written as DNA, the CDR3 is TGTGCCACATGGACAGGGGCCATGAACACTGAAGCTTTCTTT.

The chain links TRBV27 to TRBJ1-3, with D hard to call. This CDR3 is 16 amino acids long. CDR1 and CDR2 from the germline V gene are MNHEY and SMNVEV (reference sequence). Trimming took off 5 bases at V and 1 base at J, with 15 bases between the two ends. DNA of the CDR3: TGTGCCAGCAGTCCCGGAGGCTGGTTTTCTGGAAACACCATATATTTT. It yields the protein CASSPGGWFSGNTIYF.